Below are 8 T cell receptor beta chains sequenced from a single sample in a study of beta chain features in type 1 diabetes. The study reverse transcribed the entire isolated RNA, so it sequenced expressed TCRB transcripts. Method: immunoSEQ multiplex PCR; TCRdb's copy keeps in-frame clones and lacks some. The sample comprises approximately 470,000 clones, 30% of which are singletons, and around 0.065% rests with the top ten. The specimen sequenced was naive CD4+ T cells from blood. Receptors originate from a young man in good health.

V usage is TRBV6-7 and J usage is TRBJ2-7, with D possibly matching TRBD1 (5 bases). TRBV6-7 is an ORF for which the function is uncertain. The ends were cut back, 4 bases at V and 3 bases at J, with 13 bases in the middle. This CDR3 comprises 14 residues. The CDR3 reads CASSSSREYYEQYF. The CDR3 DNA reads TGTGCCAGCAGTTCATCCAGGGAATACTACGAGCAGTACTTC.

There are a few counts of this clone. This same CDR3 is encoded by further DNA sequences in the sample. The chain employs TRBV25-1 and TRBJ2-1; TRBD1 might be the D (6 bases). This CDR3 spans 16 amino acids. Germline V gene lookup returns CDR1 MGHDK and CDR2 SYGVNS. Trimming pared 0 bases from V and 0 bases from J, leaving 9 bases between. The CDR3 is CASSEYTGSSYNEQFF. For the CDR3, the DNA is TGTGCCAGCAGTGAATATACAGGGAGCTCCTACAATGAGCAGTTCTTC. Variable domain in full (rest from reference TRBV25-1 and TRBJ2-1): EADIYQTPRYLVIGTGKKITLECSQTMGHDKMYWYQQDPGMELHLIHYSYGVNSTEKGDLSSESTVSRIRTEHFPLTLESARPSHTSQYLCASSEYTGSSYNEQFFGPGTRLTVL.

This clone showed up just a few times. The rearrangement uses TRBV27 and TRBJ1-1, with D possibly TRBD1 on 5 matching bases. The CDR3 totals 15 residues. Germline values: CDR1 MNHEY, CDR2 SMNVEV (reference sequence). V shed 1 base and J shed 3 bases, with 12 bases lying between them. The CDR3 region is CASSLLSGLDTEAFF. The CDR3, as DNA: TGTGCCAGCAGTTTATTGTCAGGGTTGGACACTGAAGCTTTCTTT.

This clone was found a few times. This chain uses TRBV7-9 with TRBJ2-1; the match to TRBD1 covers 7 bases. This CDR3 has 15 residues. Germline V gives CDR1 SEHNR, CDR2 FQNEAQ (reference sequence). The V and J ends lost 5 bases and 4 bases, in that order; junction bases with no gene match: 8. CDR3 sequence: CASSVGGATYNEQFF. CDR3 DNA: TGTGCCAGCAGCGTAGGGGGCGCGACTTACAATGAGCAGTTCTTC.

This sequence joins TRBV15 and TRBJ2-1; D is possibly TRBD1 (5 bases). The CDR3 is 16 residues long. The V end lost 1 base, the J end lost 2 bases, and 12 bases lay between the germline ends. Germline assignment: CDR1 LNHNV and CDR2 YYDKDF (reference sequence). CDR3: CATSRVKGLTYNEQFF. In DNA, the CDR3 is TGTGCCACCAGCAGAGTTAAGGGGTTGACCTACAATGAGCAGTTCTTC.

This clone has only a few counts. This chain connects TRBV30 to TRBJ1-5; 11 nucleotides match TRBD1. The CDR3 consists of 14 residues. The germline gives CDR1 GTSNPN, CDR2 SVGIG (reference sequence). V was clipped by 5 bases and J by 7 bases; unmatched bases: 7. The CDR3 sequence is CAWGGQGAGQPQHF. CDR3 nucleotides: TGTGCCTGGGGAGGACAGGGGGCCGGGCAGCCCCAGCATTTT.

Details on this clone: Other DNA sequences of this sample code for an identical CDR3. V usage is TRBV29-1 and J usage is TRBJ1-1, with 8 bases lining up with TRBD1. CDR3 length: 13 amino acids. V shed 6 bases and J 4 bases; nucleotides not matched to a gene: 7. Germline CDR1 reads SQVTM; CDR2 reads ANQGSEA. The CDR3 spells CSVGQGLGTEAFF. The CDR3 DNA reads as TGCAGCGTCGGACAGGGTCTTGGCACTGAAGCTTTCTTT.

The chain's CDR3 is CASSFGMVHEQYF. The CDR3 nucleotides read TGTGCCAGCAGCTTCGGGATGGTCCACGAGCAGTACTTC. The J gene is TRBJ2-7, the V gene TRBV13; tentatively, D is TRBD2 (5 bases). Trimming removed 3 bases at V and 5 bases at J, with 11 bases between. Germline CDR1 and CDR2: PRHDT and FYEKMQ (reference sequence). The CDR3 has 13 residues. Filled out from reference TRBV13 and TRBJ2-7, the complete variable domain reads AAGVIQSPRHLIKEKRETATLKCYPIPRHDTVYWYQQGPGQDPQFLISFYEKMQSDKGSIPDRFSAQQFSDYHSELNMSSLELGDSALYFCASSFGMVHEQYFGPGTRLTVT.